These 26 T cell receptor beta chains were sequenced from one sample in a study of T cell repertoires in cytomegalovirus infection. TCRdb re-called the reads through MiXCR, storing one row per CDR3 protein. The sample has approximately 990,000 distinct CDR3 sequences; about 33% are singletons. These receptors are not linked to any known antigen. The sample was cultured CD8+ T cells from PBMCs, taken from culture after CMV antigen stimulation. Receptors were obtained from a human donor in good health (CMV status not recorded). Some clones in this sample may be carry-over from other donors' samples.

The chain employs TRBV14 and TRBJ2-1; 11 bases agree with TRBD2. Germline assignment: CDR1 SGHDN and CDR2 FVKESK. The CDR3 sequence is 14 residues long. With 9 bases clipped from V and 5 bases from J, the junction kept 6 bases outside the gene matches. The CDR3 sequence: CASNSGGAHNEQFF. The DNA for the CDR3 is TGTGCCAGTAATAGCGGGGGGGCCCACAATGAGCAGTTCTTC. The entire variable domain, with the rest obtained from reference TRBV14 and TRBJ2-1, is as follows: EAGVTQFPSHSVIEKGQTVTLRCDPISGHDNLYWYRRVMGKEIKFLLHFVKESKQDESGMPNNRFLAERTGGTYSTLKVQPAELEDSGVYFCASNSGGAHNEQFFGPGTRLTVL.

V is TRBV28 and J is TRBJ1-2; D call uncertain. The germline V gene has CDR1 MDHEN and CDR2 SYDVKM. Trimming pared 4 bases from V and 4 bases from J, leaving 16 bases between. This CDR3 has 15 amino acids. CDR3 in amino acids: CASSSVTTTLYGYTF. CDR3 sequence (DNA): TGTGCCAGCAGTTCCGTCACCACGACTCTCTATGGCTACACCTTC.

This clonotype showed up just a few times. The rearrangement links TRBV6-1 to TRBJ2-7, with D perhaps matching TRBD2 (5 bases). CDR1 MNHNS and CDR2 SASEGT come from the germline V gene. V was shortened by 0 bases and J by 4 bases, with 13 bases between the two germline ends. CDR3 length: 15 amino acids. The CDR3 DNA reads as TGTGCCAGCAGTGAAGCTAACCGGGCGGGTTACGAGCAGTACGTC. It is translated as CASSEANRAGYEQYV.

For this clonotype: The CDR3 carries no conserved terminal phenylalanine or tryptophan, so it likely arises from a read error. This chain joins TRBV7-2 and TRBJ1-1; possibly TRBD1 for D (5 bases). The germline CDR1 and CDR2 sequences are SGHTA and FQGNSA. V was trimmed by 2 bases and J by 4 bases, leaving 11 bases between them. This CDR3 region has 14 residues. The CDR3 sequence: CASSLKPGLTEAFL. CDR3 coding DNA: TGTGCCAGCAGCTTAAAGCCGGGGCTCACTGAAGCTTTCCTT.

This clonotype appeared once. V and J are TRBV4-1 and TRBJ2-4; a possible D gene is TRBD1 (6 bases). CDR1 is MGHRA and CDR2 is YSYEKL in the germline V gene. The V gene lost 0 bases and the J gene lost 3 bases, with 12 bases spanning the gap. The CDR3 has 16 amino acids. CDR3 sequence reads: CASSQDRTVYKNIQYF. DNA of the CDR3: TGCGCCAGCAGCCAAGATCGGACAGTCTACAAAAACATTCAGTACTTC.

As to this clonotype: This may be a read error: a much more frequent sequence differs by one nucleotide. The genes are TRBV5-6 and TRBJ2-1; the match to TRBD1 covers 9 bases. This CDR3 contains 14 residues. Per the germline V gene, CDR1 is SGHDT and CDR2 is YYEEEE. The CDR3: CVSSAGTGWNEQFF. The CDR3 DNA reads TGTGTCAGCAGCGCCGGGACAGGGTGGAATGAGCAGTTCTTC.

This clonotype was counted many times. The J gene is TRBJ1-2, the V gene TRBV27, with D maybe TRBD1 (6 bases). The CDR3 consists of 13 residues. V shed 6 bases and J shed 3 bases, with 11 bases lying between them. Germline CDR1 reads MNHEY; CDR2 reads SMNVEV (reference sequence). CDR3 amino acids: CASSLDSDYGYTF. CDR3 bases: TGTGCCAGCAGCTTGGACAGTGACTATGGCTACACCTTC.

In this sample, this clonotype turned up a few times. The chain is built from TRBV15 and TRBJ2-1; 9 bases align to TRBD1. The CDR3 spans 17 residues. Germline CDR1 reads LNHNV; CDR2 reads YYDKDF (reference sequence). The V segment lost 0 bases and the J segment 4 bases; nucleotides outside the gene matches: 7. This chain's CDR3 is CATSRDPGQGKYNEQFF. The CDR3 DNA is TGTGCCACCAGCAGAGACCCGGGACAGGGCAAGTACAATGAGCAGTTCTTC.

The CDR3 loop is CASRRRAMTGDGDYNEQFF. The CDR3 DNA reads as TGTGCCAGCAGGCGTAGAGCTATGACAGGGGACGGGGACTACAATGAGCAGTTCTTC. This chain connects TRBV9 to TRBJ2-1; 8 nucleotides align to TRBD1. The V segment lost 5 bases and the J segment 3 bases; nucleotides outside the gene matches: 19. Germline assignment: CDR1 SGDLS and CDR2 YYNGEE. This CDR3 region has 19 residues. Variable domain in full (rest from reference TRBV9 and TRBJ2-1): DSGVTQTPKHLITATGQRVTLRCSPRSGDLSVYWYQQSLDQGLQFLIQYYNGEERAKGNILERFSAQQFPDLHSELNLSSLELGDSALYFCASRRRAMTGDGDYNEQFFGPGTRLTVL.

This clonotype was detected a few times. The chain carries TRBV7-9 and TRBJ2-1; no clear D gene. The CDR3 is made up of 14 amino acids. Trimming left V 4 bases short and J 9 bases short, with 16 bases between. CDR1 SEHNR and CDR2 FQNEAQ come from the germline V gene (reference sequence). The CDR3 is CASSSPGPAPEQFF. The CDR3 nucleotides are TGTGCCAGCAGCTCCCCCGGTCCCGCGCCTGAGCAGTTCTTC.

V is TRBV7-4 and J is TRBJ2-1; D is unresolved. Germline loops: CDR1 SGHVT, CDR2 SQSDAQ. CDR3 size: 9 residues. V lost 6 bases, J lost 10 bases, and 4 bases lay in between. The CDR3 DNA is TGTGCCAGCAGGGCCGAGCAGTTCTTC. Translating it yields CASRAEQFF. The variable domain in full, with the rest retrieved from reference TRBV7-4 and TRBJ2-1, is GAGVSQSPRYKVAKRGRDVALRCDSISGHVTLYWYRQTLGQGSEVLTYSQSDAQRDKSGRPSGRFSAERPERSVSTLKIQRTEQGDSAVYLCASRAEQFFGPGTRLTVL.

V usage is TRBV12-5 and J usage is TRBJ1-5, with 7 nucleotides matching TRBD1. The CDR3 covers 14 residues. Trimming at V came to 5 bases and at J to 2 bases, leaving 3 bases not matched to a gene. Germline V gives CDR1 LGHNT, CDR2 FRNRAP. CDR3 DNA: TGTGCTAGTGGTCTTGACAGGGGCAATCAGCCCCAGCATTTT. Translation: CASGLDRGNQPQHF.

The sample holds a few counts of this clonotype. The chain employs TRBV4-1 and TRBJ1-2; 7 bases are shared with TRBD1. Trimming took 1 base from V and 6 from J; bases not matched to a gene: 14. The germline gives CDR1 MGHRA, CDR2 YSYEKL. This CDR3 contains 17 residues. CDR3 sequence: CASSQAPPDSGGDGYTF. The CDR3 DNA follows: TGCGCCAGCAGCCAAGCCCCCCCGGACTCAGGGGGGGATGGCTACACCTTC.

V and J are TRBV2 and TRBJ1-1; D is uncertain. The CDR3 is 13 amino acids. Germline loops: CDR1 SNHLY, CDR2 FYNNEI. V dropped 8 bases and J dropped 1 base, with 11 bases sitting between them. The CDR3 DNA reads TGTGCCAGCCCTTCCGGTAGGAACACTGAAGCTTTCTTT. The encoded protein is CASPSGRNTEAFF.

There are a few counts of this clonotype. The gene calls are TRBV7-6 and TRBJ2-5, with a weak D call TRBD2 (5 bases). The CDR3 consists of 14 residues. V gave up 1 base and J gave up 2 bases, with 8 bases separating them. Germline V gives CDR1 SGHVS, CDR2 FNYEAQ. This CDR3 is CASSLVSGQETQYF. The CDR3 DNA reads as TGTGCCAGCAGCTTAGTCTCGGGACAAGAGACCCAGTACTTC.

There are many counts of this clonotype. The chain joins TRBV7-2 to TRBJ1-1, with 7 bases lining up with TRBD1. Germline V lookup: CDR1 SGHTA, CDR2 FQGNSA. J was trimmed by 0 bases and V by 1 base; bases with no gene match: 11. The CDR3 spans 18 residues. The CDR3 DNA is TGTGCCAGCAGCTTAGATTATCTACAGGGACAGTTGAACACTGAAGCTTTCTTT. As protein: CASSLDYLQGQLNTEAFF.

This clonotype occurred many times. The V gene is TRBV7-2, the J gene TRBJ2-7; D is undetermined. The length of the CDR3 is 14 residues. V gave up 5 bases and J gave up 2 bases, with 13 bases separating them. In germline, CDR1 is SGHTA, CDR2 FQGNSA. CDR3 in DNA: TGTGCCAGCAGCCCCTACGGCCCCCCCTACGAGCAGTACTTC. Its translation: CASSPYGPPYEQYF.

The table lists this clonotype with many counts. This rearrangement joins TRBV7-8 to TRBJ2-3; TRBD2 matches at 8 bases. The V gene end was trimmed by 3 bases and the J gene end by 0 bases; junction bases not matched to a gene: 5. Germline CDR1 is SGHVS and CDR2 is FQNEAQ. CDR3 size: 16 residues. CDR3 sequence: CASSFRLASSTDTQYF. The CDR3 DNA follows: TGTGCCAGCAGCTTCCGACTAGCGTCTAGCACAGATACGCAGTATTTT.

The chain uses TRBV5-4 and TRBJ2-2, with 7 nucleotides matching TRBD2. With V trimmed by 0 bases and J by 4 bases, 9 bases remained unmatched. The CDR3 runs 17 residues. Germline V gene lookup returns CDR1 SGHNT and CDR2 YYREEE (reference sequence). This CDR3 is CASSLDQREDATGELFF. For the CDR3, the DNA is TGTGCCAGCAGCTTGGACCAACGGGAGGACGCCACCGGGGAGCTGTTTTTT.

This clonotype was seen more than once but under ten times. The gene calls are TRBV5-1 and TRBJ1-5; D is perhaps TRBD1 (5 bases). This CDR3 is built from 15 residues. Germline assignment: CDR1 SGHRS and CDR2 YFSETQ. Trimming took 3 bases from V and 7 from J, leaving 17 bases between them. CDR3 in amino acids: CASSSEGGAGQPQHF. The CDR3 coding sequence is TGCGCCAGCAGCTCGGAGGGAGGGGCGGGGCAGCCCCAGCATTTT.

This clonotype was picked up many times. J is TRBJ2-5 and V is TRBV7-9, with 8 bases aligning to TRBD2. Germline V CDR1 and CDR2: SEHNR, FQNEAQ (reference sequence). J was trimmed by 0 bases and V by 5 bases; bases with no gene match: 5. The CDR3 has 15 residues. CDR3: CASSPRLANQETQYF. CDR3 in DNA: TGTGCCAGCAGCCCCCGACTAGCGAACCAAGAGACCCAGTACTTC.

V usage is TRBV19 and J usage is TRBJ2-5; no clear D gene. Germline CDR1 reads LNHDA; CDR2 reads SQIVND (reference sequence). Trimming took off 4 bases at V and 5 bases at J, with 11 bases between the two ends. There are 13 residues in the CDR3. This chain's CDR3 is CASSTEERETQYF. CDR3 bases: TGTGCCAGTAGTACTGAGGAGAGGGAGACCCAGTACTTC.

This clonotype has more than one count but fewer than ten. The CDR3 region is CASRRLAGGNNEQFF. The CDR3 DNA sequence: TGTGCCAGCAGACGGCTAGCGGGGGGAAACAATGAGCAGTTCTTC. J is TRBJ2-1 and V is TRBV7-9, with TRBD2 matching 11 bases. V shed 6 bases and J 5 bases; nucleotides not matched to a gene: 6. Germline V gene sequence: CDR1 SEHNR, CDR2 FQNEAQ (reference sequence). This CDR3 has 15 amino acids.

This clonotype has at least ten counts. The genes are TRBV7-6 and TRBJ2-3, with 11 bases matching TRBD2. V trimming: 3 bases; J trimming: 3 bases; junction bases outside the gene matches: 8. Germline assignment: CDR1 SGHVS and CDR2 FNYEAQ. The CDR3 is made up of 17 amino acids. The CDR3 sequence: CASSFSGGALGTDTQYF. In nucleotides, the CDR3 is TGTGCCAGCAGCTTTAGCGGGGGGGCCCTTGGGACAGATACGCAGTATTTT.

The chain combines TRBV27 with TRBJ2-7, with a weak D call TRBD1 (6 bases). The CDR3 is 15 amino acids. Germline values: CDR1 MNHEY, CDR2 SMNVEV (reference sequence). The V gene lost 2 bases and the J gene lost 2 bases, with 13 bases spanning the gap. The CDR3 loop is CASSLRGSLTYEQYF. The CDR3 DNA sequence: TGTGCCAGCAGTTTAAGGGGGTCCTTGACCTACGAGCAGTACTTC.

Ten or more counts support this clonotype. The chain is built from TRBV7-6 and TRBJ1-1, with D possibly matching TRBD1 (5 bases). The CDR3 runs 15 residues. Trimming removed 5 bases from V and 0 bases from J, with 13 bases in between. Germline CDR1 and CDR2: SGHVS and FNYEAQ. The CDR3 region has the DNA TGTGCCAGCAGCACCTCCCGGGACCTGAACACTGAAGCTTTCTTT. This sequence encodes CASSTSRDLNTEAFF.